This T cell receptor (beta chain) was documented in a study of shared clonotypes between healthy human individuals. Study-level information: Three CD4 naive, three CD4 memory, two CD8 naive and one CD8 memory plate were used per donor. Study results and caveats: Generation of non-shared clonotypes was less probable than generation of clonotypes shared by all four donors.

Germline-derived CDR1 and CDR2 are MGHDK and SYGVNS. V lost 6 bases to trimming and J lost 5 bases, with 7 bases between them. The CDR3 runs 11 residues. Only in-frame clones appear in the TCRdb table, and some are missing; sequencing was by immunoSEQ multiplex PCR. The sample contains approximately 100,000 clones, about 63% of which appear only once. On this clone: The antigen remains unidentified.

The chain joins TRBV25-1 to TRBJ1-2; no definite D call. The source material was memory CD8+ T cells sorted from blood. Subset given: CD45RO+ cells pooled with CCR7-negative TemRA cells. This TCR was recovered from a young woman in good health. Here the CDR3 reads CASRTAYGYTF. In DNA, the CDR3 is TGTGCCAGCAGGACGGCATATGGCTACACCTTC.